This entry concerns a single T cell receptor (beta chain). This entry is derived from a study of shared clonotypes between healthy human individuals. Background on the study: CD4 naive cells filled three plates per donor, CD4 memory three, CD8 naive two and CD8 memory one.

CDR3 length: 13 amino acids. Germline assignment: CDR1 GTSNPN and CDR2 SVGIG (reference sequence). Trimming at V came to 4 bases and at J to 8 bases, leaving 5 bases not matched to a gene. The assay was immunoSEQ multiplex PCR, and TCRdb's table has in-frame clones only and misses some. The data contain approximately 980,000 clones, 70% to 85% of them seen just once; the ten biggest clones take up over 1.3%. The sequenced sample was memory CD4+ T cells sorted from blood. Indicated subset: CD45RA-negative fraction. The TCR sequence derives from a man between 18 and 29 years old in good health. The chain has TRBV30 and TRBJ1-6; 7 bases align to TRBD1. The CDR3 here is CAWTRQGDSPLHF. For the CDR3, the DNA is TGTGCCTGGACTCGGCAGGGGGATTCACCCCTCCACTTT.